This T cell receptor (beta chain) came from a study of T-cell reconstitution after alpha-beta-depleted transplantation in children. V was pared by 1 base and J by 6 bases, with 9 bases of the junction left unmatched. The germline V gene has CDR1 MGHDK and CDR2 SYGVNS. This CDR3 region has 16 residues. It was with unique molecular identifiers that the TCRbeta library was prepared. TCRdb ran MiXCR on the PCR reads and lists one entry per CDR3 protein. There are about 1,000,000 distinct CDR3 sequences in the sample; about 29% occur only once, and about 28% lies in the top ten. The sample holds a few counts of this clonotype.

This clonotype was obtained from a boy under two years old who had a stem cell transplant for SCID, so the T cells may come from the graft donor. The rearrangement joins TRBV25-1 to TRBJ2-1; the match to TRBD2 covers 7 bases. This sample comprised PBMCs, mostly from graft donor cells, obtained 360 days after TCRalphabeta/CD19-depleted stem cell transplant. The CDR3 here is CASSESRTSLPNEQFF. CDR3 DNA: TGTGCCAGCAGTGAATCTCGGACTAGTCTCCCCAATGAGCAGTTCTTC.